This T cell receptor beta chain was sequenced for a study of PD-L1 blockade in urothelial cancer. The assay was immunoSEQ multiplex PCR, and TCRdb's table has in-frame clones only and misses some. The sample includes about 91,000 clones, over 80% seen only once; the top ten take around 8%. Time point here: peripheral blood 6 weeks after treatment start. The CDR3 is made up of 16 amino acids. The V segment lost 0 bases and the J segment 4 bases; nucleotides outside the gene matches: 5. Germline V lookup: CDR1 SGHDN, CDR2 FVKESK. Sequencing was performed on PBMCs, taken around atezolizumab (anti-PD-L1) treatment. The clonotype comes from a man aged 70 or older with urothelial cancer. The V gene is TRBV14, the J gene TRBJ2-2; 7 bases map to TRBD1. CDR3 amino acids: CASSQDARGRTGELFF. In DNA form, the CDR3 reads TGTGCCAGCAGCCAAGATGCGAGGGGGCGCACCGGGGAGCTGTTTTTT. Complete variable domain (other parts from reference TRBV14 and TRBJ2-2): EAGVTQFPSHSVIEKGQTVTLRCDPISGHDNLYWYRRVMGKEIKFLLHFVKESKQDESGMPNNRFLAERTGGTYSTLKVQPAELEDSGVYFCASSQDARGRTGELFFGEGSRLTVL.